This is a list of T cell receptor beta chains from one sample in a study of T cells in localized non-small cell lung cancer. The protocol was immunoSEQ multiplex PCR, while the TCRdb copy is restricted to in-frame clones and leaves out a portion. The sample has fewer than 95,000 clones, just over 90% seen once; the top ten hold approximately 4%. The sequenced sample was PBMCs, obtained before any cancer treatment. These receptors were obtained from a woman between 40 and 69 years old with stage II squamous cell lung carcinoma. CDR3s include the opening cysteine and the closing phenylalanine or tryptophan. The D gene is left open where the match is weak. Rows give clone size only sometimes, using once, few, many, or a class for an expanded clone.

>TRBV25-1|NA|NA|TRBJ2-5
TGTGCCAGCAGTGAAGGGGGCGGGAGAGAGATGGAGACCCAGTACTTC
CASSEGGGREMETQYF
>TRBV7-9|NA|NA|TRBJ2-5
TGTGCCAGCAGCGAAATCGGACAGCAAGAGACCCAGTACTTC
CASSEIGQQETQYF
>TRBV5-1|TRBD2|NA|TRBJ2-1
TGCGCCAGCAGCTTGGCCAGGCTAGCGGGCAGCTCCTACAATGAGCAGTTCTTC
CASSLARLAGSSYNEQFF
>TRBV2|NA|NA|TRBJ2-7
TGTGCCAGCAGTGACCTAGCGTCACCTCCCTACGAGCAGTACTTC
CASSDLASPPYEQYF
>TRBV27|NA|NA|TRBJ1-5
TGTGCCAGCAGAAAGGAGTTCGGGAATCAGCCCCAGCATTTT
CASRKEFGNQPQHF
>TRBV9|NA|NA|TRBJ2-3
TGTGCCAGCAGCGTAGTTGGGTCCTACACAGATACGCAGTATTTT
CASSVVGSYTDTQYF
>TRBV6-5|NA|NA|TRBJ1-2
TGTGCCAGCAGTTACTTTAGGACTCCAGGACTTGGCTACACCTTC
CASSYFRTPGLGYTF
>TRBV2|TRBD1|NA|TRBJ1-3
TGTGCCAGCAGCCCGGGACAGGGTTATGGAAACACCATATATTTT
CASSPGQGYGNTIYF
>TRBV4-1|TRBD2|NA|TRBJ2-3
TGCGCCAGCAGCCAATCCTTAGCGGGGACAGATACGCAGTATTTT
CASSQSLAGTDTQYF
>TRBV7-8|TRBD1|NA|TRBJ1-5
TGTGCCAGCAGCTTATACCCGACAGGGAGTGTGAATCAGCCCCAGCATTTT
CASSLYPTGSVNQPQHF
>TRBV10-3|NA|NA|TRBJ2-2
TGTGCCATCAGTGCGGGTCCCCCCATGAACACCGGGGAGCTGTTTTTT
CAISAGPPMNTGELFF
>TRBV19|TRBD1|NA|TRBJ2-2
TGTGCCAGTAGGACCGGGACAGCACCGAACACCGGGGAGCTGTTTTTT
CASRTGTAPNTGELFF
>TRBV2|TRBD2|NA|TRBJ2-3
TGTGCCAGCAGCACTAGGCGGGGGGGCGGTTTCGATACGCAGTATTTT
CASSTRRGGGFDTQYF
>TRBV5-1|NA|NA|TRBJ2-1
TGCGCCAGCAGCATTCAGATTACAGGGACTAACAATGAGCAGTTCTTC
CASSIQITGTNNEQFF
>TRBV28|NA|once|TRBJ2-4
TGTGCCAGCGCCGGGGCAGGGCTTAACATTCAGTACTTC
CASAGAGLNIQYF
>TRBV6-5|TRBD1|NA|TRBJ1-1
TGTGCCAGCAGCAGGGGGCAGGGGGGAAAGGAAGCTTTCTTT
CASSRGQGGKEAFF
>TRBV15|TRBD1|NA|TRBJ1-5
TGTGCCACCAGCAGGAGGGGGCATCAGCCCCAGCATTTT
CATSRRGHQPQHF
>TRBV9|TRBD1|NA|TRBJ2-7
TGTGCCAGCAGCGTCCAGCCTTGGGACAGCGAGCAGTACTTC
CASSVQPWDSEQYF
>TRBV5-1|NA|NA|TRBJ2-1
TGCGCCAGCAGCCCCGCCGGGACACCTTACAATGAGCAGTTCTTC
CASSPAGTPYNEQFF
>TRBV7-9|NA|NA|TRBJ2-3
TGTGCCAGCAGCTTAGCTCATGGGGATACGCAGTATTTT
CASSLAHGDTQYF